These T cell receptor beta chains were read from a single sample in a study of blood T cells in healthy people across ages. TCRdb fed the 5' RACE reads into MiXCR, producing one record per CDR3 protein. This table has hundreds of thousands of distinct CDR3 sequences, about 48% appearing once. Material for sequencing was blood. The receptors were gathered from a man aged 25 to 40 in good health. The CDR3 runs from the conserved cysteine through the conserved F or W. D genes are given only for firm matches. A clone size is listed for some rows: how often the clone was seen (once, few, many), or a class if it is expanded.

CDR3nt: TGTGCCACCAGCAGAGATTGGACATTACTAGCCAAAAACATTCAGTACTTC; CDR3aa: CATSRDWTLLAKNIQYF; d_gene: NA; abundance: NA; v_gene: TRBV15; j_gene: TRBJ2-4
CDR3nt: TGCGCCAGCAGCTTGGACAGGAATGAAAAACTGTTTTTT; CDR3aa: CASSLDRNEKLFF; d_gene: NA; abundance: NA; v_gene: TRBV5-1; j_gene: TRBJ1-4
CDR3nt: TGTGCCAGCACCGCAAGGCCGAGCAATCAGCCCCAGCATTTT; CDR3aa: CASTARPSNQPQHF; d_gene: NA; abundance: NA; v_gene: TRBV12-3/TRBV12-4; j_gene: TRBJ1-5
CDR3nt: TGTGCCAGCAGATTAATACAGGGGTCCCGCTCCTACAATGAGCAGTTCTTC; CDR3aa: CASRLIQGSRSYNEQFF; d_gene: TRBD1; abundance: few; v_gene: TRBV7-2; j_gene: TRBJ2-1
CDR3nt: TGCAGTGCTCCTGACACTCTCACAGATACGCAGTATTTT; CDR3aa: CSAPDTLTDTQYF; d_gene: NA; abundance: NA; v_gene: TRBV20-1; j_gene: TRBJ2-3
CDR3nt: TGTGCCGGCAGCACGGGACAGGGTGCCGCCTATGGCTACACCTTC; CDR3aa: CAGSTGQGAAYGYTF; d_gene: TRBD1; abundance: NA; v_gene: TRBV7-2; j_gene: TRBJ1-2
CDR3nt: TGTGCCAGCAGCACTCAAGAGAAACAGGCGGATGGCTACACCTTC; CDR3aa: CASSTQEKQADGYTF; d_gene: NA; abundance: NA; v_gene: TRBV27; j_gene: TRBJ1-2
CDR3nt: TGTGCCAGCACCCTCGTACAGGGGGCGGGCTCTTGGGGAGAGACCCAGTACTTC; CDR3aa: CASTLVQGAGSWGETQYF; d_gene: TRBD1; abundance: NA; v_gene: TRBV5-6; j_gene: TRBJ2-5
CDR3nt: TGCAGCGTTGAAGGGAGGCTGAAAGAGACCCAGTACTTC; CDR3aa: CSVEGRLKETQYF; d_gene: NA; abundance: NA; v_gene: TRBV29-1; j_gene: TRBJ2-5
CDR3nt: TGCAGTGCTCTCCGGGGCAGGGACCACGAGCAGTACTTC; CDR3aa: CSALRGRDHEQYF; d_gene: NA; abundance: NA; v_gene: TRBV20-1; j_gene: TRBJ2-7
CDR3nt: TGTGCCAGCAGCCAACTGCTAGCCTTTGAGCAGTTCTTC; CDR3aa: CASSQLLAFEQFF; d_gene: NA; abundance: few; v_gene: TRBV6-5; j_gene: TRBJ2-1
CDR3nt: TGTGCCAGCAGCCTACAGGGGACTGGGAACACTGAAGCTTTCTTT; CDR3aa: CASSLQGTGNTEAFF; d_gene: TRBD1; abundance: NA; v_gene: TRBV7-2; j_gene: TRBJ1-1
CDR3nt: TGTGCCAGCAGCTTCGGTTACGGCCCTTTAGATAGCACAGATACGCAGTATTTT; CDR3aa: CASSFGYGPLDSTDTQYF; d_gene: NA; abundance: NA; v_gene: TRBV7-8; j_gene: TRBJ2-3
CDR3nt: TGTGCCAGCAGTCAGTCCACGGGACTAGCGGTACTACCCTACAATGAGCAGTTCTTC; CDR3aa: CASSQSTGLAVLPYNEQFF; d_gene: TRBD2; abundance: NA; v_gene: TRBV7-2; j_gene: TRBJ2-1
CDR3nt: TGTGCCAGCAGACAGACCGGCGGCTACACCTTC; CDR3aa: CASRQTGGYTF; d_gene: NA; abundance: NA; v_gene: TRBV6-5; j_gene: TRBJ1-2
CDR3nt: TGTGCCAGCAGCCTGGACGGACGTGAAGCTTTCTTT; CDR3aa: CASSLDGREAFF; d_gene: NA; abundance: NA; v_gene: TRBV6-4; j_gene: TRBJ1-1
CDR3nt: TGCAGTGCCGGGGACAGAGACTTCTCCTACAATGAGCAGTTCTTC; CDR3aa: CSAGDRDFSYNEQFF; d_gene: TRBD1; abundance: few; v_gene: TRBV20-1; j_gene: TRBJ2-1
CDR3nt: TGCAGTGCTGGCGGGGAGCGGGGATTCTCCTACGAGCAGTACTTC; CDR3aa: CSAGGERGFSYEQYF; d_gene: TRBD2; abundance: once; v_gene: TRBV20-1; j_gene: TRBJ2-7
CDR3nt: TGTGCCAGCAGTTTGGCCCCAGGGCTCGAGCAGTACTTC; CDR3aa: CASSLAPGLEQYF; d_gene: NA; abundance: NA; v_gene: TRBV12-3/TRBV12-4; j_gene: TRBJ2-7
CDR3nt: TGTGCCAGCAGCCGAATAGCGGGGGGATGGGATGAGCAGTTCTTC; CDR3aa: CASSRIAGGWDEQFF; d_gene: TRBD2; abundance: NA; v_gene: TRBV12-3/TRBV12-4; j_gene: TRBJ2-1
CDR3nt: TGCGCCAGCAGCTTCCAGGACTTTTCCTACAATGAGCAGTTCTTC; CDR3aa: CASSFQDFSYNEQFF; d_gene: NA; abundance: few; v_gene: TRBV5-1; j_gene: TRBJ2-1
CDR3nt: TGTGCCAGCAGCTCTGGCCTAGACAGGGGTAGGGCAGATACGCAGTATTTT; CDR3aa: CASSSGLDRGRADTQYF; d_gene: TRBD1; abundance: NA; v_gene: TRBV7-2; j_gene: TRBJ2-3
CDR3nt: TGTGCCAGTTCGACAGGGGGCTCTAGAGCCAACGTCCTGACTTTC; CDR3aa: CASSTGGSRANVLTF; d_gene: TRBD1; abundance: NA; v_gene: TRBV6-5; j_gene: TRBJ2-6
CDR3nt: TGCAGTGCTAGTAGGCTAGCGGGGGGGAACGAGCAAGAGACCCAGTACTTC; CDR3aa: CSASRLAGGNEQETQYF; d_gene: TRBD2; abundance: few; v_gene: TRBV20-1; j_gene: TRBJ2-5
CDR3nt: TGTGCCAGCAGCTTGGGGCAGGGGGCGCGAAGTGGCTACACCTTC; CDR3aa: CASSLGQGARSGYTF; d_gene: TRBD1; abundance: few; v_gene: TRBV7-2; j_gene: TRBJ1-2
CDR3nt: TGTGCCAGCAGTCCCATTGACACAGGAACCTCCTACGAGCAGTACTTC; CDR3aa: CASSPIDTGTSYEQYF; d_gene: NA; abundance: NA; v_gene: TRBV28; j_gene: TRBJ2-7
CDR3nt: TGCGCCAGCAGCTTGGACCCACTAGCGGGGGTTGGGGATACGCAGTATTTT; CDR3aa: CASSLDPLAGVGDTQYF; d_gene: TRBD2; abundance: few; v_gene: TRBV5-1; j_gene: TRBJ2-3
CDR3nt: TGTGCCAGCAGCTTAGCGACTAGCGGGGGGCGTAAGACCCAGTACTTC; CDR3aa: CASSLATSGGRKTQYF; d_gene: TRBD2; abundance: few; v_gene: TRBV11-2; j_gene: TRBJ2-5
CDR3nt: TGTGCCTGGAGGGGAGGTCTCTACGAGCAGTACTTC; CDR3aa: CAWRGGLYEQYF; d_gene: NA; abundance: NA; v_gene: TRBV30; j_gene: TRBJ2-7
CDR3nt: TGTGCCAGCAGCCAAGCCCAAGGAGGGGGCGAGCAGTACTTC; CDR3aa: CASSQAQGGGEQYF; d_gene: NA; abundance: NA; v_gene: TRBV4-2; j_gene: TRBJ2-7
CDR3nt: TGTGCCAGCAGCCTCACCGGGGGACAGGAAGCTTTCTTT; CDR3aa: CASSLTGGQEAFF; d_gene: TRBD1; abundance: NA; v_gene: TRBV9; j_gene: TRBJ1-1
CDR3nt: TGTGCCAGCAGCCGCCTGGAAGCGGGGGGGCACAATGAGCAGTTCTTC; CDR3aa: CASSRLEAGGHNEQFF; d_gene: TRBD2; abundance: NA; v_gene: TRBV4-2; j_gene: TRBJ2-1
CDR3nt: TGTGCCAGCAGTTTCGGGCTGAGTGGTGAGCAGTTCTTC; CDR3aa: CASSFGLSGEQFF; d_gene: NA; abundance: NA; v_gene: TRBV11-3; j_gene: TRBJ2-1
CDR3nt: TGCAGTGCTCGAGGAGTGGATCTAGCGGGGACGCGGGAGACCCAGTACTTC; CDR3aa: CSARGVDLAGTRETQYF; d_gene: TRBD2; abundance: NA; v_gene: TRBV20-1; j_gene: TRBJ2-5
CDR3nt: TGCAGCGTTGCCGGGGGGATCGACGAGCAGTACTTC; CDR3aa: CSVAGGIDEQYF; d_gene: TRBD2; abundance: few; v_gene: TRBV29-1; j_gene: TRBJ2-7
CDR3nt: TGTGCCAGCAGCCAAGTGGGGGGACTGAATACCAATGAGCAGTTCTTC; CDR3aa: CASSQVGGLNTNEQFF; d_gene: NA; abundance: few; v_gene: TRBV14; j_gene: TRBJ2-1
CDR3nt: TGTGCCAGCAGCTTTAGATCCTCTAGCGTCGGGGAGCTGTTTTTT; CDR3aa: CASSFRSSSVGELFF; d_gene: NA; abundance: NA; v_gene: TRBV7-9; j_gene: TRBJ2-2
CDR3nt: TGTGCCAGCAGCCCTGTTGACGGTCCCTACGAGCAGTACTTC; CDR3aa: CASSPVDGPYEQYF; d_gene: NA; abundance: NA; v_gene: TRBV7-2; j_gene: TRBJ2-7
CDR3nt: TGTGCCAGCAGCCCCGGAGAGAACACTGGGGAGCTGTTTTTT; CDR3aa: CASSPGENTGELFF; d_gene: NA; abundance: few; v_gene: TRBV12-3/TRBV12-4; j_gene: TRBJ2-2
CDR3nt: TGTGCCAGCAGTTCTCCAGGGGGAGCCCTCTACGAGCAGTACTTC; CDR3aa: CASSSPGGALYEQYF; d_gene: TRBD1; abundance: NA; v_gene: TRBV28; j_gene: TRBJ2-7
CDR3nt: TGCGCCAGCAGGCTCGGAGAGATTGACTACACCTTC; CDR3aa: CASRLGEIDYTF; d_gene: NA; abundance: NA; v_gene: TRBV5-1; j_gene: TRBJ1-2
CDR3nt: TGTGCCAGCAGTTACCCGACAGGGGGCATCGACACTGAAGCTTTCTTT; CDR3aa: CASSYPTGGIDTEAFF; d_gene: TRBD1; abundance: once; v_gene: TRBV6-2/TRBV6-3; j_gene: TRBJ1-1
CDR3nt: TGTGCCAGCAGTTTCGCGGGACTTTCCTACACAGATACGCAGTATTTT; CDR3aa: CASSFAGLSYTDTQYF; d_gene: NA; abundance: NA; v_gene: TRBV28; j_gene: TRBJ2-3
CDR3nt: TGTGCCAGCAGTTTTCGAGGGTATCAGCCCCAGCATTTT; CDR3aa: CASSFRGYQPQHF; d_gene: NA; abundance: once; v_gene: TRBV12-3/TRBV12-4; j_gene: TRBJ1-5
CDR3nt: TGTGCCATTACCGGGGCAGGGCGGGAGCAGTACTTC; CDR3aa: CAITGAGREQYF; d_gene: NA; abundance: NA; v_gene: TRBV10-3; j_gene: TRBJ2-7
CDR3nt: TGCAGCGTTGCACTGGCCTACGAGCAGTACTTC; CDR3aa: CSVALAYEQYF; d_gene: NA; abundance: few; v_gene: TRBV29-1; j_gene: TRBJ2-7
CDR3nt: TGTGCCAGCATACCCTACGAATTCAATGAGCAGTTCTTC; CDR3aa: CASIPYEFNEQFF; d_gene: NA; abundance: once; v_gene: TRBV12-3/TRBV12-4; j_gene: TRBJ2-1
CDR3nt: TGTGCCTCCCTGGGGGGGAAATCGGGTGAGCAGTTCTTC; CDR3aa: CASLGGKSGEQFF; d_gene: TRBD2; abundance: NA; v_gene: TRBV3-1; j_gene: TRBJ2-1
CDR3nt: TGCAGTGCTGAGGGTGGAGTACACAATGAGCAGTTCTTC; CDR3aa: CSAEGGVHNEQFF; d_gene: NA; abundance: NA; v_gene: TRBV29-1; j_gene: TRBJ2-1
CDR3nt: TGTGCCACCAGCAGAGATCGGGTAACGAGCTCTGGGGCCAACGTCCTGACTTTC; CDR3aa: CATSRDRVTSSGANVLTF; d_gene: NA; abundance: NA; v_gene: TRBV15; j_gene: TRBJ2-6
CDR3nt: TGTGCCAGCAGCCAGCCGGGATCTTCACATACGCAGTATTTT; CDR3aa: CASSQPGSSHTQYF; d_gene: NA; abundance: NA; v_gene: TRBV14; j_gene: TRBJ2-3
CDR3nt: TGTGCCAGCTCCCCTCTGGCGGAGGGGGCGAGGGACACTGAAGCTTTCTTT; CDR3aa: CASSPLAEGARDTEAFF; d_gene: TRBD1; abundance: NA; v_gene: TRBV18; j_gene: TRBJ1-1
CDR3nt: TGTGCCAGCAGTCTCCGGGACAGTTACTCCTACGAGCAGTACTTC; CDR3aa: CASSLRDSYSYEQYF; d_gene: TRBD1; abundance: few; v_gene: TRBV6-5; j_gene: TRBJ2-7
CDR3nt: TGTGCCTCGAGGGACAGGTGGGATTACAATGAGCAGTTCTTC; CDR3aa: CASRDRWDYNEQFF; d_gene: TRBD1; abundance: NA; v_gene: TRBV10-3; j_gene: TRBJ2-1
CDR3nt: TGTGCCAGCAGCCCCCTAGGATGGGTGTATTTT; CDR3aa: CASSPLGWVYF; d_gene: NA; abundance: NA; v_gene: TRBV7-2; j_gene: TRBJ2-3